Listed here are 21 T cell receptor beta chains from one sample, sequenced in a study of blood T cell repertoires in COVID-19. Data came from immunoSEQ multiplex PCR; TCRdb stores just in-frame clones and leaves some out. Among more than 250,000 clones, 92% were seen once, and the ten largest hold less than 20%. Sequenced input: PBMCs or T cells enriched from blood (not recorded which). The source is a woman between 25 and 40 years old who had recovered from COVID-19.

V usage is TRBV5-4 and J usage is TRBJ1-1; tentative D call: TRBD1 (6 bases). Germline V gene data show CDR1 as SGHNT and CDR2 as YYREEE (reference sequence). The CDR3 is made up of 15 amino acids. Between the trimmed V and J ends, which lost 5 bases and 1 base, there was a span of 15 bases. CDR3 nucleotides: TGTGCCAGCAGTTTCCCCACAGGGAGGAACACTGAAGCTTTCTTT. Its protein product is CASSFPTGRNTEAFF.

The gene calls are TRBV12-3 or TRBV12-4 and TRBJ1-2; perhaps TRBD1 as D (5 bases). CDR3 length: 13 residues. V was shortened by 2 bases and J by 3 bases, with 7 bases between the two germline ends. As DNA, the CDR3 is TGTGCCAGCAGTTTAAGGGGCCACTATGGCTACACCTTC. It specifies CASSLRGHYGYTF.

The chain couples TRBV9 to TRBJ1-3; TRBD1 agrees at 7 bases. The V gene's germline CDR1 is SGDLS and CDR2 YYNGEE. This CDR3 spans 16 amino acids. V lost 4 bases, J lost 0 bases, and 7 bases stayed unmatched. DNA of the CDR3: TGTGCCAGCAGCACCCGGGACAGCCGCTCTGGAAACACCATATATTTT. Protein: CASSTRDSRSGNTIYF.

Concerning this clone: Other nucleotide sequences in the sample specify the same CDR3. The chain joins TRBV18 to TRBJ2-5; D is undetermined. The CDR3 consists of 13 residues. Germline CDR1 is KGHSH and CDR2 is LQKENI. The V gene lost 2 bases and the J gene lost 1 base, with 5 bases spanning the gap. The CDR3: CASSPTSQETQYF. The DNA for the CDR3 is TGTGCCAGCTCACCAACTTCCCAAGAGACCCAGTACTTC.

The chain is built from TRBV15 and TRBJ1-1, with unresolved D. In germline, CDR1 is LNHNV, CDR2 YYDKDF (reference sequence). Trimming pared 0 bases from V and 5 bases from J, leaving 7 bases between. CDR3 length equals 13 residues. The CDR3: CATSRDSRTEAFF. The CDR3 coding sequence is TGTGCCACCAGCAGAGATTCGAGGACTGAAGCTTTCTTT.

V and J are TRBV9 and TRBJ1-2; D uncertain. In germline, CDR1 is SGDLS, CDR2 YYNGEE. Trimming shortened V by 0 bases and J by 0 bases, and 9 bases separated the two germline ends. This CDR3 contains 15 residues. CDR3 nucleotides: TGTGCCAGCAGCGTAGCACCAGGTTCTAACTATGGCTACACCTTC. Amino acids: CASSVAPGSNYGYTF.

The chain joins TRBV14 to TRBJ2-5, with D uncertain. The germline V and J ends were trimmed by 0 bases and 7 bases, with 12 bases remaining between them. The CDR3 sequence is 14 residues long. Germline V gives CDR1 SGHDN, CDR2 FVKESK. As DNA, the CDR3 is TGTGCCAGCAGCCAAGACGGTGCCCCTGGGACCCAGTACTTC. Amino acids: CASSQDGAPGTQYF.

This chain joins TRBV7-8 and TRBJ2-2; D is uncertain. This CDR3 has 13 amino acids. Germline CDR1 SGHVS, CDR2 FQNEAQ. The V end was cut by 3 bases, the J end by 3 bases, with 5 bases between. The chain's CDR3 is CASSFVDTGELFF. The CDR3 bases are TGTGCCAGCAGCTTTGTCGACACCGGGGAGCTGTTTTTT.

The genes are TRBV23-1 and TRBJ1-6; 8 nucleotides agree with TRBD1. TRBV23-1 is treated as an ORF (open reading frame) with a function not yet certain. V was pared by 6 bases and J by 5 bases, with 9 bases of the junction left unmatched. CDR3 size: 16 residues. CDR3 sequence reads: CASSLDRGRDNSPLHF. The DNA for the CDR3 is TGCGCCAGCAGCCTAGACAGGGGAAGGGATAATTCACCCCTCCACTTT.

CDR3 amino acids: CASSQECGAQQYF. The DNA for the CDR3 is TGTGCCAGCAGCCAAGAATGCGGGGCGCAGCAGTATTTT. V and J are TRBV3-1 (or the pseudogene TRBV3-2) and TRBJ2-3, with D possibly being TRBD2 (6 bases). From germline, CDR1 is LGHDT and CDR2 YNNKEL (reference sequence). The CDR3 consists of 13 residues. Trimming pared 0 bases from V and 11 bases from J, leaving 12 bases between.

The J gene is TRBJ2-2, the V gene TRBV11-3, with TRBD2 as a possible D gene (7 bases). V lost 3 bases, J lost 5 bases, and 13 bases lay in between. Germline CDR1 SGHNT, CDR2 YENEEA. The CDR3 covers 15 residues. The CDR3 reads CASSFVRGGTGELFF. CDR3 coding DNA: TGTGCCAGCAGCTTTGTCAGGGGAGGGACCGGGGAGCTGTTTTTT.

The rearrangement links TRBV13 to TRBJ2-3; 10 bases map to TRBD2. CDR1 PRHDT and CDR2 FYEKMQ come from the germline V gene (reference sequence). The CDR3 sequence is 18 residues long. The ends lost 5 bases at V and 5 bases at J; junction bases unmatched: 16. The DNA of the CDR3 is TGTGCCAGCAGCCTCTACTCTCAACTAGCGGGATTGGGAGATACGCAGTATTTT. Translated: CASSLYSQLAGLGDTQYF.

The V gene is TRBV27, the J gene TRBJ1-6; perhaps TRBD1 as D (6 bases). Germline loops: CDR1 MNHEY, CDR2 SMNVEV (reference sequence). Deletions cut 8 bases from V and 5 bases from J, with 10 bases between. CDR3 size: 13 residues. CDR3 in DNA: TGTGCCAGCCGCTACAGGGATAATTCACCCCTCCACTTT. This gives the protein CASRYRDNSPLHF.

The chain carries TRBV13 and TRBJ2-5, with 9 bases fitting TRBD1. The CDR3 loop spans 17 amino acids. Germline V gene sequence: CDR1 PRHDT, CDR2 FYEKMQ (reference sequence). V lost 2 bases and J lost 1; bases outside the gene matches: 8. CDR3 in DNA: TGTGCCAGCAGCTTACGGGGGACAGGGTTACCCCAAGAGACCCAGTACTTC. Protein sequence: CASSLRGTGLPQETQYF.

The J gene is TRBJ2-5, the V gene TRBV29-1, with a weak D call TRBD2 (5 bases). The V gene's germline CDR1 is SQVTM and CDR2 ANQGSEA. V lost 5 bases and J lost 5, with 12 bases in between. The CDR3 covers 12 residues. CDR3 region: CSVNLAGETQYF. Written as DNA, the CDR3 is TGCAGCGTTAATCTAGCTGGGGAGACCCAGTACTTC.

This clone was found once. CDR3: CASSLTGLSDTQYF. CDR3 nucleotide sequence: TGCGCCAGCAGCTTAACGGGTCTCTCAGATACGCAGTATTTT. The rearrangement joins TRBV5-1 to TRBJ2-3; no firm D call. The CDR3 consists of 14 residues. With 2 bases removed from V and 4 bases from J, the gap between germline ends came to 11 bases. Looked up from germline, CDR1 is SGHRS and CDR2 is YFSETQ.

The rearrangement joins TRBV9 to TRBJ2-5, with a tentative D call TRBD2 (7 bases). The CDR3 runs to 19 residues. Germline V CDR1 and CDR2: SGDLS, YYNGEE. Trimming took 3 bases from V and 4 from J, leaving 28 bases between them. The DNA for the CDR3 is TGTGCCAGCAGCGCAGCCAAGGATCGGGGGGCCGCCTTCATAGAGACCCAGTACTTC. The encoded protein is CASSAAKDRGAAFIETQYF. The full variable domain, its missing parts supplied by reference TRBV9 and TRBJ2-5, is DSGVTQTPKHLITATGQRVTLRCSPRSGDLSVYWYQQSLDQGLQFLIQYYNGEERAKGNILERFSAQQFPDLHSELNLSSLELGDSALYFCASSAAKDRGAAFIETQYFGPGTRLLVL.

The chain combines TRBV5-4 with TRBJ2-3; 7 bases map to TRBD1. Trimming cost V 0 bases and J 1 base; bases outside gene matches: 2. Germline CDR1 reads SGHNT; CDR2 reads YYREEE (reference sequence). The CDR3 extends over 15 amino acids. CDR3 sequence reads: CASSLGGQRTDTQYF. The CDR3 DNA reads as TGTGCCAGCAGCTTGGGGGGACAGCGCACAGATACGCAGTATTTT.

The V call is TRBV6-5, the J call TRBJ2-1; TRBD1 matches at 7 bases. CDR3 length equals 15 residues. Germline loops: CDR1 MNHEY, CDR2 SVGAGI. V dropped 2 bases and J dropped 8; count of bases not matched to a gene: 9. The CDR3 DNA is TGTGCCAGCAGTTACAGGGGGCGTCAAAGGGATGAGCAGTTCTTC. This translates into CASSYRGRQRDEQFF.

V gene TRBV6-5 combines with J gene TRBJ2-7; D gene uncertain. This CDR3 has 12 amino acids. Germline V CDR1 and CDR2: MNHEY, SVGAGI. The V gene lost 4 bases and the J gene lost 4 bases, with 8 bases spanning the gap. The CDR3 nucleotides are TGTGCCAGCAGTTCCCCCTCTTACGAGCAGTACTTC. Its protein is CASSSPSYEQYF.

This clone was found a few times. The chain combines TRBV11-2 with TRBJ1-3, with D unclear. This CDR3 is 17 amino acids long. CDR1 and CDR2 from the germline V gene are SGHAT and FQNNGV. Trimming removed 1 base at V and 0 bases at J, with 13 bases between. In DNA, the CDR3 is TGTGCCAGCAGCTTAGGACAAAACTTAGGCTCTGGAAACACCATATATTTT. Protein: CASSLGQNLGSGNTIYF.